This entry features one T cell receptor beta chain sequence. No cognate antigen has been identified for it. No base quality values were provided; no much bigger clone lies one nucleotide off. Genomic DNA was extracted from sorted cells for sequencing of the TCRbeta CDR3 region. The immunoSEQ Assay was used for sequencing of TCRbeta CDR3 regions. TCRdb obtained this table from immuneACCESS and retained in-frame rearrangements with V and J assigned. These tables miss some clones; where compared with another copy, unresolved V genes account for less than half of the shortfall, and the remainder is unexplained. In all, the sample holds 55,000 to 75,000 clones, and roughly 88% of those were seen once. Approximately 1.2% of the sample goes to the ten largest clones. Germline trimming: 5 bases from V, 4 bases from J; junction bases outside gene matches: 11. Inclusive of the bounding cysteine and phenylalanine, the CDR3 is 17 residues long. Of all the DNA, just the CDR3 is kept, 51 bases in frame from base 1. The germline V gene yields MGHRA for CDR1 and YSYEKL for CDR2.

The data were obtained in a study of OX40 agonist ivuxolimab in advanced cancers. Context from the whole study: Ivuxolimab was an agonistic, fully human IgG2 monoclonal antibody directed against OX40 (CD134), a costimulatory receptor. Partial responses were achieved by three dose-escalation patients, of whom one had hepatocellular carcinoma and two had cutaneous melanoma. The paper describes the monotherapy dose-escalation part (N ≈ 50 patients) of the phase I trial of ivuxolimab. Patients were allowed to have had prior anti-PD-1, anti-PD-L1 or anti-CTLA-4 therapy, and approximately 43% of the dose-escalation patients had previously received checkpoint inhibitors. Intravenous ivuxolimab was administered to patients every 2 weeks at six dose levels: 0.01, 0.1, 0.3, 1.5, 3 and 10 mg/kg. Peripheral TCRbeta sequencing aimed to test whether ivuxolimab altered TCR sequence diversity and caused clonal T-cell expansion. Of the 50 or so patients in dose escalation, some 20 had hepatocellular carcinoma, about 15 had melanoma, 9 had renal cell carcinoma and 9 had head and neck cancer. The dose-escalation cohort was 80% to 90% male with a mean age of about 58 years, ranging from roughly 20 to 80.

Broad study findings and their caveats: After ivuxolimab, expanded clones were on average more numerous among CD8+ T cells than among CD4+ T cells. Low levels of normalized T-cell clonal expansion were also seen in some patients who did not respond. The antigen specificity of the clonally expanded peripheral T cells was not determined. At doses of 0.1 to 3.0 mg/kg, clonal expansion of both CD4+ and CD8+ blood T cells was observed from baseline to week 6. In the 0.1-3.0 mg/kg groups, partial responders were among the patients with the lowest normalized peripheral clonal expansion, particularly in CD8+ T cells.

Patients with autoimmune disease history or receiving systemic immunosuppression were excluded from the trial. Peripheral blood for TCR sequencing was drawn from every dose cohort at baseline, at cycle 4 day 1 and at cycle 7 day 1. The samples were drawn from a first-in-human, open-label, multicenter phase I dose-escalation trial of ivuxolimab. Adults with locally advanced or metastatic head and neck squamous cell, hepatocellular, melanoma or renal cell carcinoma were enrolled in the trial. Before TCR sequencing, CD4+ T cells and CD8+ T cells were sorted from peripheral blood as separate populations.

This sequence originates from an adult with an advanced solid tumor such as melanoma, head and neck, liver or kidney cancer. Recombination linked TRBV4-1 to TRBJ2-2, and 9 bases in between align with TRBD1. The sample was CD4+ or CD8+ T cells sorted from blood, taken in a trial of the OX40 agonist ivuxolimab. The CDR3: CASSKALQGARTGELFF. Read as DNA, the sequence is TGCGCCAGCAGCAAAGCCTTACAGGGGGCGCGCACCGGGGAGCTGTTTTTT.